The next 14 T cell receptor beta chains were all read from a single sample in a study of T-cell reconstitution after alpha-beta-depleted transplantation in children. As it was prepared, the TCRbeta library received unique molecular identifiers. TCRdb ran MiXCR on the PCR reads and lists one entry per CDR3 protein. The sample holds hundreds of thousands of distinct CDR3 sequences; around 15% are singletons and the top ten take approximately 5%. The sequencing used PBMCs, mostly from graft donor cells, collected 360 days after TCRalphabeta/CD19-depleted stem cell transplant. These receptors originate from a male patient younger than 18 who had a stem cell transplant for acute lymphoblastic leukemia, so the T cells may come from the graft donor.

This clonotype was found a few times. This sequence joins TRBV5-1 and TRBJ1-2; D ambiguous. The V end lost 4 bases, the J end lost 2 bases, and 12 bases lay between the germline ends. This CDR3 spans 14 amino acids. CDR1 and CDR2 (germline): SGHRS, YFSETQ. DNA for the CDR3: TGCGCCAGCAGCCGAACCAGACCGAACTATGGCTACACCTTC. This encodes CASSRTRPNYGYTF. The whole variable domain, filled in from reference TRBV5-1 and TRBJ1-2, reads KAGVTQTPRYLIKTRGQQVTLSCSPISGHRSVSWYQQTPGQGLQFLFEYFSETQRNKGNFPGRFSGRQFSNSRSEMNVSTLELGDSALYLCASSRTRPNYGYTFGSGTRLTVV.

V and J are TRBV4-1 and TRBJ2-7; TRBD2 might be the D (5 bases). Germline values: CDR1 MGHRA, CDR2 YSYEKL. The CDR3 is 15 amino acids. Trimming cost V 1 base and J 7 bases, with 17 bases left between them. The DNA of the CDR3 is TGCGCCAGCAGCCAAGTTAGGCTAGCCGGTTTGGAGCAGTACTTC. It encodes CASSQVRLAGLEQYF.

This clonotype was observed a few times. The chain combines TRBV20-1 with TRBJ2-3; 8 nucleotides line up with TRBD2. Germline CDR1 DFQATT, CDR2 SNEGSKA (reference sequence). The CDR3 is 14 residues long. V gave up 5 bases and J gave up 4 bases; unmatched junction bases: 8. CDR3 protein: CSAPGASGPDTQYF. The CDR3, as DNA: TGCAGTGCTCCCGGGGCTAGCGGGCCAGATACGCAGTATTTT.

The CDR3 DNA is TGTGCCAGCAGCTTAGAAATAGATTTTCCTCAAGAGCAGTTCTTC. Its translation is CASSLEIDFPQEQFF. The V gene is TRBV7-9, the J gene TRBJ2-1; D remains ambiguous. CDR3 length: 15 amino acids. The V and J ends lost 1 base and 10 bases respectively, with 17 bases between them. Per the germline V gene, CDR1 is SEHNR and CDR2 is FQNEAQ (reference sequence). The full variable domain, rest sourced from reference TRBV7-9 and TRBJ2-1, is DTGVSQNPRHKITKRGQNVTFRCDPISEHNRLYWYRQTLGQGPEFLTYFQNEAQLEKSRLLSDRFSAERPKGSFSTLEIQRTEQGDSAMYLCASSLEIDFPQEQFFGPGTRLTVL.

The chain couples TRBV7-3 to TRBJ2-1; D not resolved. Germline lookup yields CDR1 SGHTA and CDR2 FQGTGA. V was trimmed by 5 bases and J by 6 bases, leaving 11 bases between them. This CDR3 has 13 amino acids. As DNA, the CDR3 is TGTGCCAGCAGCCCGAAGGTATCCAATGAGCAGTTCTTC. It translates to CASSPKVSNEQFF.

CDR3 sequence: CSVGQGVSEAFF. As DNA, the CDR3 is TGCAGTGTCGGACAGGGAGTGTCTGAAGCTTTCTTT. The chain carries TRBV20-1 and TRBJ1-1; 8 positions match TRBD1. This CDR3 region has 12 residues. Germline assignment: CDR1 DFQATT and CDR2 SNEGSKA (reference sequence). V shed 7 bases and J 6 bases; nucleotides not matched to a gene: 7.

This clonotype appeared many times. The chain recombines TRBV20-1 with TRBJ2-3; TRBD1 might be the D (6 bases). CDR3 length equals 14 residues. Germline values: CDR1 DFQATT, CDR2 SNEGSKA (reference sequence). The germline V and J ends were trimmed by 5 bases and 5 bases, with 17 bases remaining between them. CDR3 in DNA: TGCAGTGCTTCTCCCGAGGGGGAGAGAGATACGCAGTATTTT. Translation gives CSASPEGERDTQYF.

The chain recombines TRBV20-1 with TRBJ2-1, with 12 bases fitting TRBD2. V gave up 3 bases and J gave up 4 bases; unmatched junction bases: 13. The CDR3 totals 18 residues. CDR1 and CDR2 (germline): DFQATT, SNEGSKA (reference sequence). The CDR3 spells CSASPTSGRPIIYNEQFF. For the CDR3, the DNA is TGCAGTGCTAGCCCTACTAGCGGGAGGCCTATCATTTACAATGAGCAGTTCTTC.

The genes are TRBV18 and TRBJ2-2, with a weak D call TRBD1 (5 bases). The CDR3 spans 14 residues. V was trimmed by 2 bases and J by 2 bases, leaving 6 bases between them. Germline-derived CDR1 and CDR2 are KGHSH and LQKENI. CDR3: CASSPDSNTGELFF. CDR3 nucleotide sequence: TGTGCCAGCTCACCAGACAGTAACACCGGGGAGCTGTTTTTT.

This clonotype has only a few counts. The V gene is TRBV5-1, the J gene TRBJ2-1; 8 nucleotides match TRBD2. This CDR3 has 15 amino acids. CDR1 is SGHRS, CDR2 YFSETQ, per germline. The J segment lost 3 bases and the V segment lost 4 bases, leaving 6 bases of the junction unmatched. This CDR3 is CASSPRLASYNEQFF. Here the CDR3 DNA reads TGCGCCAGCAGCCCGCGACTAGCGAGCTACAATGAGCAGTTCTTC.

The rearrangement links TRBV5-1 to TRBJ2-1; 8 bases agree with TRBD1. The ends lost 0 bases at V and 5 bases at J; junction bases unmatched: 7. The CDR3 is made up of 16 amino acids. Germline V gives CDR1 SGHRS, CDR2 YFSETQ. CDR3 in DNA: TGCGCCAGCAGCTTGGCCTCCGGGACAGGTCACAATGAGCAGTTCTTC. Protein sequence: CASSLASGTGHNEQFF. The variable domain in full, with the rest retrieved from reference TRBV5-1 and TRBJ2-1, is KAGVTQTPRYLIKTRGQQVTLSCSPISGHRSVSWYQQTPGQGLQFLFEYFSETQRNKGNFPGRFSGRQFSNSRSEMNVSTLELGDSALYLCASSLASGTGHNEQFFGPGTRLTVL.

V and J are TRBV7-3 and TRBJ2-3; 9 bases are shared with TRBD2. CDR1 and CDR2 from the germline V gene are SGHTA and FQGTGA. Unmatched junction bases numbered 8, after V lost 5 bases and J lost 2 bases. This CDR3 spans 16 amino acids. The CDR3 reads CASSSGTSRLTDTQYF. CDR3 nucleotides: TGTGCCAGCAGCAGCGGGACTAGCCGACTCACAGATACGCAGTATTTT.

The rearrangement uses TRBV7-9 and TRBJ2-1, with unresolved D. The V end lost 4 bases, the J end lost 7 bases, and 17 bases lay between the germline ends. The CDR3 totals 15 residues. CDR1 is SEHNR, CDR2 FQNEAQ, per germline (reference sequence). The CDR3 nucleotides are TGTGCCAGCAGCTGGGCCCCTTGGGTGAGGAATGAGCAGTTCTTC. It translates to CASSWAPWVRNEQFF.

The chain carries TRBV19 and TRBJ2-1; D is ambiguous. CDR3 length: 13 amino acids. V was clipped by 5 bases and J by 6 bases, with 11 bases between them. Germline-derived CDR1 and CDR2 are LNHDA and SQIVND (reference sequence). CDR3 nucleotide sequence: TGTGCCAGTAGTCCGGAGACCCTCAATGAGCAGTTCTTC. Translating gives CASSPETLNEQFF.